This T cell receptor (beta chain) came from a study of response to subunit inactivated influenza vaccine. A single record per CDR3 protein comes from TCRdb applying MiXCR to the RT-PCR reads. The sample carries around 750,000 distinct CDR3 sequences, approximately 21% recorded once. In its sample, this clonotype was seen many times. What it binds is not known. Overall study results and limits: With each seasonal influenza vaccination, the authors suggested, few new T cells are recruited.

The germline CDR1 and CDR2 sequences are SQVTM and ANQGSEA. The CDR3 totals 14 residues. The ends lost 5 bases at V and 2 bases at J; junction bases unmatched: 3. V gene TRBV29-1 combines with J gene TRBJ2-3; 11 bases map to TRBD2. The receptor was derived from a man aged 45 to 65 who received an inactivated influenza vaccine. The sample in question was PBMCs from blood, obtained more than 4 days after vaccination. The CDR3 loop reads CSVKTSGVTDTQYF. The CDR3 DNA reads TGCAGCGTTAAGACTAGCGGGGTCACAGATACGCAGTATTTT.